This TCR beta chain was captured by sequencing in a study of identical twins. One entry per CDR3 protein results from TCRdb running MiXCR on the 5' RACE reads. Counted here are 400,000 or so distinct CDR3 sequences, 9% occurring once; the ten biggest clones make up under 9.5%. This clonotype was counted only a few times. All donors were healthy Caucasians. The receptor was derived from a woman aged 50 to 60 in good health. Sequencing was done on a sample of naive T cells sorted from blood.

Written as DNA, the CDR3 is TGCAGCGTTGGAAGGGCGCTAGCGGGAGGTTACGAGCAGTACTTC. Translation: CSVGRALAGGYEQYF. V usage is TRBV29-1 and J usage is TRBJ2-7; 11 bases are shared with TRBD2. Germline V gene lookup returns CDR1 SQVTM and CDR2 ANQGSEA. J was trimmed by 4 bases and V by 4 bases; bases with no gene match: 9. The CDR3 contains 15 residues.